What follows describes a single T cell receptor (beta chain). V lost 5 bases and J lost 4; bases outside the gene matches: 6. Germline CDR1 and CDR2: LNHDA and SQIVND (reference sequence). The CDR3 sequence is 14 residues long. These data come from a study of blood T cell repertoires in COVID-19. Study-wide context: From T cells, B-cell-depleted T cells, or PBMCs came the material, which was cDNA or gDNA.

Seattle-derived patients entered the study during active infection and were followed longitudinally. Clones were read by immunoSEQ multiplex PCR, and TCRdb kept only the in-frame ones, dropping some. The sample records about 350,000 clones, roughly 87% being singletons. The sample was peripheral blood. The source is a woman in her fifties or sixties with COVID-19, enrolled during active disease. The J gene is TRBJ1-1, the V gene TRBV19; TRBD1 matches at 8 bases. This chain's CDR3 is CASSQGARVTEAFF. CDR3 nucleotides: TGTGCCAGTAGTCAGGGGGCGAGGGTCACTGAAGCTTTCTTT.